Reported below is one T cell receptor beta chain. There is no known antigen for this receptor. It has no much larger one-base neighbor in the sample; base qualities were not kept. The library was built by means of the immunoSEQ multiplex PCR assay. The paper's data handling went like this. A statistical classification framework was built to diagnose cytomegalovirus status from the catalog of TCR beta chain sequences. What TCRdb holds here is the immuneACCESS table cut down to in-frame rearrangements. Part of the clones is not present; checked against another copy, under half of the missing clones reflect an unresolved V gene, and the others are unexplained. The V and J calls and clone size are taken from that table; D and trimming were inferred from the DNA. Recorded for this sample are 70,000 to 80,000 clones; 94% of them occurred a single time. Roughly 2.1% of the sample lies in the top ten. From a lookup of the germline V gene (reference sequence), CDR1 and CDR2 are SGHKS and YYEKEE. The CDR3, cysteine through phenylalanine, is 14 amino acids long. The sequence is cut down to CDR3 DNA, 42 bases in frame from base 1. The junction shows trimming of 3 bases on V and 6 bases on J, and the gene matches do not reach 5 bases of it.

The sample is drawn from a study of cytomegalovirus exposure and HLA in healthy donors (dated by TCRdb to the late 2010s). Looking at the study overall: A later analysis indicated that the roughly 130 validation repertoires were generated on the platform also employed for the 700 or so repertoires of the first cohort. The study was designed to test whether signatures of past pathogen exposure could be identified by cataloging public T cell receptors. A separate validation cohort of more than 100 different subjects was used in addition to the approximately 700-subject first cohort. The study combined high-throughput TCR immunosequencing, statistical association of individual TCRs with disease status, and machine learning to predict cytomegalovirus infection status. What the work shows at the level of the full study, not this receptor alone: Of the cluster scores, roughly 93% were above 0 in a later analysis, which found that TCRs clustered in the first cohort also tended to co-occur in the 95 to 150 validation repertoires. Across donors, most TCR sequences were observed very rarely, whereas some public TCRs were present in many individuals. In both the original and validation cohorts, the classifier was reported to diagnose cytomegalovirus status with high specificity and sensitivity. All 120 or so repertoires were used to score co-occurrence in the validation cohort in a later analysis, because that analysis had no HLA typing for the cohort. The study gave a list of 150 to 200 TCR beta chains associated with cytomegalovirus. In vitro tests confirmed that a few of the cytomegalovirus-associated TCR beta chains recognize cytomegalovirus antigens. The authors suggested that the approach could potentially be extended to other disease states and immunological phenotypes.

The donors were included in the validation cohort of 120 subjects, a group kept apart from the approximately 670-subject first cohort. The V gene is TRBV5-5 and the J gene is TRBJ2-2, and TRBD2 matches 7 of the central bases. The receptor's source is a woman younger than 35 in good health and CMV-seronegative. Sequenced material: PBMCs. The CDR3 region has the sequence CASSYTSAAGELFF. Read as DNA, the sequence is TGTGCCAGCAGCTATACTAGCGCGGCCGGGGAGCTGTTTTTT.